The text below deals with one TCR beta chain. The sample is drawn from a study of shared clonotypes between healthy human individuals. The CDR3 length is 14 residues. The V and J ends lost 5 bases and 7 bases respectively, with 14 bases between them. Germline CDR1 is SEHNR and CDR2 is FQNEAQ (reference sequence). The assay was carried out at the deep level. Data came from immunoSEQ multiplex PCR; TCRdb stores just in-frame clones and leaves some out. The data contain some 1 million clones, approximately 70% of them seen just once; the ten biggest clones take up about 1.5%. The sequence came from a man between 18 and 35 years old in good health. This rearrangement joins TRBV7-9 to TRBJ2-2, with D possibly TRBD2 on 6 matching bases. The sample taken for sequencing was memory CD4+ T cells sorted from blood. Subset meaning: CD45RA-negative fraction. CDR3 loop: CASSTLGGIGELFF. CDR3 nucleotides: TGTGCCAGCAGCACCCTGGGGGGAATCGGGGAGCTGTTTTTT.